This T cell receptor (beta chain) is drawn from a study of blood T cells in healthy people across ages. Together with a sample-barcoded 5' primer, a J-beta primer mix was included in a second PCR lasting 7 to 11 cycles. Every single cDNA molecule received a tag from a template-switch adaptor with 12 random nucleotides. TCRdb reprocessed the 5' RACE reads via MiXCR and lists one record per CDR3 protein. Of 1,500,000 or so distinct CDR3 sequences in the sample, under 55% were seen once. In this sample, this clonotype turned up a few times. Its cognate antigen is unknown. Overall study findings and caveats: Estimates drawn from one million T cells were deemed to understate diversity. Diversity of TCR beta per million T cells declined in a roughly linear way with age.

CDR1 SGHTA and CDR2 FQGNSA come from the germline V gene. The CDR3 loop spans 14 amino acids. After removal of 10 bases from V and 2 bases from J, the junction contained 11 bases not matched to a gene. The specimen sequenced was blood. The sequence was collected from a young woman in good health. The chain employs TRBV7-2 and TRBJ2-7; TRBD2 matches 7 bases. This chain's CDR3 is CAILSASGTYEQYF. CDR3 sequence (DNA): TGTGCCATCCTCAGCGCTAGCGGCACCTACGAGCAGTACTTC. Combining the CDR3 with reference TRBV7-2 and TRBJ2-7 gives the whole variable domain GAGVSQSPSNKVTEKGKDVELRCDPISGHTALYWYRQSLGQGLEFLIYFQGNSAPDKSGLPSDRFSAERTGGSVSTLTIQRTQQEDSAVYLCAILSASGTYEQYFGPGTRLTVT.